This entry lists 22 T cell receptor beta chains sequenced from one sample in a study of blood T cell repertoires in COVID-19. Generated by immunoSEQ multiplex PCR, the TCRdb table keeps only in-frame clones and is missing some. Of approximately 210,000 clones listed, approximately 79% were seen once; the top ten hold approximately 5%. Sample: peripheral blood. All receptors derive from a human donor in a cohort sampled during active COVID-19.

The chain is built from TRBV30 and TRBJ2-1; no clear D. This CDR3 is 13 amino acids long. Trimming shortened V by 3 bases and J by 0 bases, and 6 bases separated the two germline ends. Germline V lookup: CDR1 GTSNPN, CDR2 SVGIG (reference sequence). The CDR3 sequence is CAWSASSYNEQFF. The CDR3, as DNA: TGTGCCTGGAGCGCCAGCTCCTACAATGAGCAGTTCTTC.

CDR3 bases: TGTGCCAGCAGCTTAACCACCGGACACCCCCAGGGGGGCTACACCTTC. Its translation: CASSLTTGHPQGGYTF. The chain links TRBV13 to TRBJ1-2, with TRBD1 as a possible D gene (6 bases). The CDR3 is 16 amino acids. Per the germline V gene, CDR1 is PRHDT and CDR2 is FYEKMQ (reference sequence). V lost 2 bases to trimming and J lost 8 bases, with 21 bases between them.

The chain combines TRBV7-3 with TRBJ2-6; 10 positions agree with TRBD1. The trim removed 5 bases at V and 2 bases at J, leaving 6 bases unmatched. The CDR3 runs 17 residues. The germline V gene encodes CDR1 SGHTA and CDR2 FQGTGA. CDR3 in amino acids: CASSLSGTGAGANVLTF. The CDR3 nucleotides read TGTGCCAGCAGCCTATCTGGGACAGGGGCTGGGGCCAACGTCCTGACTTTC.

The V gene is TRBV27, the J gene TRBJ1-4; no reliable D call. The V gene's germline CDR1 is MNHEY and CDR2 SMNVEV (reference sequence). Trimming removed 8 bases at V and 7 bases at J, with 14 bases between. The CDR3 is 13 amino acids. The DNA of the CDR3 is TGTGCCAGCTCCCGGATGGAGTCTGAAAAACTGTTTTTT. As protein: CASSRMESEKLFF.

The sample holds one count of this clone. This rearrangement joins TRBV30 to TRBJ1-4, with 7 bases identical to TRBD1. J lost 8 bases, V lost 4 bases, and 10 bases had no gene match. Germline V gene sequence: CDR1 GTSNPN, CDR2 SVGIG (reference sequence). This CDR3 has 14 residues. CDR3 in amino acids: CAWTIQGRGEKLFF. CDR3 coding DNA: TGTGCCTGGACTATACAGGGGAGAGGAGAAAAACTGTTTTTT.

In nucleotides, the CDR3 is TGTGCCTGGAGTAGCGGGAGTGGTTACAATGAGCAGTTCTTC. Protein: CAWSSGSGYNEQFF. The chain uses TRBV30 and TRBJ2-1; 8 nucleotides match TRBD2. The V segment lost 2 bases and the J segment 4 bases; nucleotides outside the gene matches: 4. This CDR3 is 14 amino acids long. Germline CDR1 and CDR2: GTSNPN and SVGIG (reference sequence).

Within the sample, this clone is medium-sized. The rearrangement links TRBV28 to TRBJ1-4; D is perhaps TRBD1 (6 bases). The CDR3 covers 15 residues. Trimming removed 6 bases from V and 7 bases from J, with 18 bases in between. The germline gives CDR1 MDHEN, CDR2 SYDVKM. The DNA for the CDR3 is TGTGCCAGCAGCTATTCGACAGGAACCGTTGAAAAACTGTTTTTT. It translates to CASSYSTGTVEKLFF. The full variable domain, with the rest looked up from reference TRBV28 and TRBJ1-4, is DVKVTQSSRYLVKRTGEKVFLECVQDMDHENMFWYRQDPGLGLRLIYFSYDVKMKEKGDIPEGYSVSREKKERFSLILESASTNQTSMYLCASSYSTGTVEKLFFGSGTQLSVL.

CDR3 region: CASSFGGSENYGYTF. In DNA, the CDR3 is TGTGCCAGCAGTTTTGGGGGGTCGGAGAACTATGGCTACACCTTC. This chain links TRBV28 with TRBJ1-2; a weak D match, TRBD1 (5 bases). The CDR3 runs 15 residues. The ends were cut back, 3 bases at V and 2 bases at J, with 13 bases in the middle. The germline V gene encodes CDR1 MDHEN and CDR2 SYDVKM.

V usage is TRBV6-5 and J usage is TRBJ1-2; possible D gene TRBD1, 6 bases. Trimming removed 6 bases at V and 8 bases at J, with 19 bases between. This CDR3 comprises 14 residues. Germline V gene data show CDR1 as MNHEY and CDR2 as SVGAGI. This CDR3 reads CASRQQGQSLGYTF. For the CDR3, the DNA is TGTGCCAGCAGGCAACAGGGTCAGTCTCTCGGCTACACCTTC.

V gene TRBV5-6 combines with J gene TRBJ2-7; 7 bases line up with TRBD2. The CDR3 covers 15 residues. The J segment lost 1 base and the V segment lost 7 bases, leaving 11 bases of the junction unmatched. The germline CDR1 and CDR2 sequences are SGHDT and YYEEEE. CDR3 sequence (DNA): TGTGCCAGCGCCCTCTCTCCGGGAGGTTCCTACGAGCAGTACTTC. Its protein product is CASALSPGGSYEQYF.

This clone was counted a single time. The chain carries TRBV28 and TRBJ1-1; a possible D gene is TRBD1 (6 bases). The V end lost 5 bases, the J end lost 2 bases, and 18 bases lay between the germline ends. The germline V gene has CDR1 MDHEN and CDR2 SYDVKM. This CDR3 spans 16 amino acids. CDR3 DNA sequence: TGTGCCAGCAGTACTAAATTGGGGGGGGGCAACACTGAAGCTTTCTTT. Protein product: CASSTKLGGGNTEAFF. The full variable domain, its missing parts supplied by reference TRBV28 and TRBJ1-1, is DVKVTQSSRYLVKRTGEKVFLECVQDMDHENMFWYRQDPGLGLRLIYFSYDVKMKEKGDIPEGYSVSREKKERFSLILESASTNQTSMYLCASSTKLGGGNTEAFFGQGTRLTVV.

The chain carries TRBV9 and TRBJ2-1; 7 bases fit TRBD2. The CDR3 extends over 15 amino acids. CDR1 SGDLS and CDR2 YYNGEE come from the germline V gene. The ends lost 3 bases at V and 0 bases at J; junction bases unmatched: 3. CDR3 in DNA: TGTGCCAGCAGCGAACGCGGGAGCTCCTACAATGAGCAGTTCTTC. It specifies CASSERGSSYNEQFF. The whole variable domain, remainder taken from reference TRBV9 and TRBJ2-1, is DSGVTQTPKHLITATGQRVTLRCSPRSGDLSVYWYQQSLDQGLQFLIQYYNGEERAKGNILERFSAQQFPDLHSELNLSSLELGDSALYFCASSERGSSYNEQFFGPGTRLTVL.

The V and J genes are TRBV30 and TRBJ1-2; 8 bases line up with TRBD1. V shed 2 bases, J shed 4 bases, and the junction held 6 bases outside the gene matches. Germline CDR1 GTSNPN, CDR2 SVGIG (reference sequence). The CDR3 runs to 14 residues. The CDR3 nucleotides are TGTGCCTGGAGTCACGGACAGGGTGGCTATGGCTACACCTTC. Its protein is CAWSHGQGGYGYTF.

This chain joins TRBV5-1 and TRBJ1-3, with D possibly being TRBD1 (5 bases). CDR3 length equals 15 residues. Germline CDR1 and CDR2: SGHRS and YFSETQ. Trimming took off 4 bases at V and 1 base at J, with 12 bases between the two ends. CDR3 DNA: TGCGCCAGCAGCCTGAACGCAGGGTCTGGAAACACCATATATTTT. As protein: CASSLNAGSGNTIYF.

This clone was found once. Here the CDR3 DNA reads TGTGCCAGCAGTTACGAGGGGACAGGGTACACTGAAGCTTTCTTT. It encodes CASSYEGTGYTEAFF. The chain links TRBV6-5 to TRBJ1-1; TRBD1 matches at 9 bases. Germline V lookup: CDR1 MNHEY, CDR2 SVGAGI. J was trimmed by 3 bases and V by 2 bases; bases with no gene match: 4. This CDR3 comprises 15 residues.

This clone was observed once. The chain has TRBV5-1 and TRBJ2-7, with 8 bases aligning to TRBD1. Trimming removed 1 base from V and 8 bases from J; junction bases left unmatched: 8. The CDR3 is made up of 14 amino acids. The germline V gene encodes CDR1 SGHRS and CDR2 YFSETQ. Here the CDR3 reads CASSLRGQALKQYF. In DNA, the CDR3 is TGCGCCAGCAGCTTGAGGGGACAGGCTTTAAAGCAGTACTTC.

The J gene is TRBJ1-1, the V gene TRBV7-9; TRBD1 agrees at 7 bases. With V trimmed by 1 base and J by 3 bases, 11 bases remained unmatched. There are 17 residues in the CDR3. The germline V gene has CDR1 SEHNR and CDR2 FQNEAQ (reference sequence). CDR3 sequence (DNA): TGTGCCAGCAGCTTAGGCTTGACAGGGCGCAGGGACACTGAAGCTTTCTTT. Its translation is CASSLGLTGRRDTEAFF.

The chain links TRBV19 to TRBJ1-1; 10 bases line up with TRBD1. The V gene's germline CDR1 is LNHDA and CDR2 SQIVND (reference sequence). Trimming cost V 7 bases and J 1 base; bases outside gene matches: 6. CDR3 length: 15 residues. In DNA form, the CDR3 reads TGTGCCAGTACTGTGGACAGGGGGGCGAACACTGAAGCTTTCTTT. As protein: CASTVDRGANTEAFF.

Turning to this clone: Within the sample, other DNA sequences also encode this same CDR3. The rearrangement uses TRBV6-2 or TRBV6-3 and TRBJ1-1; D may be TRBD1 (5 bases). V lost 0 bases, J lost 4 bases, and 9 bases lay in between. From germline, CDR1 is MNHEY and CDR2 SVGEGT. The CDR3 totals 14 residues. CDR3 bases: TGTGCCAGCAGTTACTCAAGGGGCGGCACTGAAGCTTTCTTT. This codes for CASSYSRGGTEAFF.

The chain joins TRBV4-3 to TRBJ1-2; the D gene is possibly TRBD1 (6 bases). Germline CDR1 LGHNA, CDR2 YSLEER. V dropped 0 bases and J dropped 2 bases, with 13 bases sitting between them. The length of the CDR3 is 16 residues. CDR3 in amino acids: CASSQEVGQGNYGYTF. The DNA of the CDR3 is TGCGCCAGCAGCCAAGAAGTCGGCCAGGGGAACTATGGCTACACCTTC.

The V call is TRBV15, the J call TRBJ2-7, with 7 positions matching TRBD2. CDR3 length equals 14 residues. Losses at the gene ends were 1 base for V and 4 bases for J; bases not matched to a gene: 4. Germline assignment: CDR1 LNHNV and CDR2 YYDKDF (reference sequence). The CDR3 DNA sequence: TGTGCCACCAGCAGAGTGGCGGGAGCTTACGAGCAGTACTTC. Translating it yields CATSRVAGAYEQYF.

V and J are TRBV28 and TRBJ1-3; 9 bases are shared with TRBD1. Per germline, CDR1 MDHEN and CDR2 SYDVKM. The CDR3 spans 15 residues. V was pared by 7 bases and J by 6 bases, with 10 bases of the junction left unmatched. The CDR3 bases are TGTGCCAGCACCCCCACGGGACAGGGTGAAAACACCATATATTTT. It yields the protein CASTPTGQGENTIYF.